This T cell receptor (beta chain) was found in a study of shared clonotypes between healthy human individuals (dated by TCRdb to about 2020). For context, the study as a whole: A couple of women and a few men aged 18 to 49 years were included in the cohort. For each donor, CD4 naive and CD4 memory were each given three plates, CD8 naive was given two plates, and CD8 memory was given one plate. To estimate repertoire size and how much clonotype sharing occurs between individuals, the study deeply sequenced the blood TCR repertoires of several healthy adults. Different laboratories and diverse techniques were used to prepare libraries and sequence TCR repertoires, to increase sequencing depth and limit assay-specific biases. Between about 0.8 and 8.9 billion PBMCs per donor were obtained by leukapheresis.

Remarks on this clone: No antigen is known for it. No per-base quality is available; no much larger clone lies one base away.

The paper's findings and limits, for the study overall: Across several donors, 4.5% to 6.5% of naive CD4, around 3.3% of naive CD8, roughly 2.2% of memory CD4, and 0.3% to 0.45% of memory CD8 clonotypes were shared. Incomplete sequencing was indicated by rarefaction of sorted-subset datasets, despite the large sequencing depth. Only blood was sampled, and tissue TCR repertoires likely differ from those in blood. The genetic and exposure-history diversity represented was limited by the small number of donors. Pairwise subsampling led to the expectation that sequencing depth would affect the degree of clonotype sharing among donors. Estimated clonotype richness was generally larger for naive than for memory subsets. Compared with non-shared clonotypes, the clonotypes found in all four sorted-subset donors had higher generation probabilities.

TCR CDR3 regions were amplified from genomic DNA by multiplex PCR using the deep immunoSEQ assay. Extracted genomic DNA from each cell subset was distributed evenly across all wells of several immunoSEQ 96-well plates, and each plate was treated as a replicate. For sorted subsets, each replicate PCR was loaded with 200 ng genomic DNA, equivalent to approximately 27,000 T cell genomes. Purified libraries were quantified with a Qubit 3.0 fluorometer, sized on a Bioanalyzer 2100, and re-quantified with the KAPA Library Quantification kit. Each immunoSEQ 96-well plate was sequenced on its own single-read 150-cycle Illumina NextSeq 550 flow cell. Per the source publication's procedure: Because the immunoSEQ output held only junctional sequences and lacked quality scores, the filtering could not match the filtering applied to full-length reads. Sequences were annotated with PyIR, a Python wrapper for IgBLAST v1.9, using IMGT germline references to assign V/J genes and CDR3. Reads were removed for weak V/J assignments (E-value above 1e-6), missing CDR3, stop codons, out-of-frame junctions, or ambiguous translated residues. V3J clonotypes were defined as sequences sharing the same inferred V gene, J gene, and CDR3 amino acid sequence. To compute the percentage overlap between repertoires, the number of shared unique clonotypes was divided by the size of the smaller repertoire. Three approaches were used to assess repertoire richness: RTK rarefaction, the Chao1 estimator, and Recon v2.1 estimates of unobserved clonotypes. OLGA was used to compute generation probabilities for all TCRbeta clonotypes that the gDNA method yielded from a few donors. This immuneACCESS table, as held by TCRdb, lists in-frame sequences with V and J called but not all clones. Of the missing ones, under half trace to an unresolved V gene in checked studies; the others have no known cause. V and J calls and clone size are given by that table; D and trimming were obtained from the DNA. For this sample there are roughly 600,000 clones; 95% to 98% appear just once. The top ten hold approximately 0.33% of the sample.

CD8 naive samples were obtained by positive selection for CCR7 among CD45RO-negative cells, yielding a CD45RA+CCR7+ population from which TemRA cells were excluded. The donors were healthy, HIV-negative adults who had no recently reported acute infections or vaccinations. Every donor was a Caucasian adult residing in Nashville, Tennessee, USA. Blood was obtained by leukapheresis, after which PBMCs were separated by Ficoll-Histopaque density gradient centrifugation and cryopreserved in liquid nitrogen vapor phase. Analytical flow cytometry was used to check the purity and quantity of each magnetically sorted T cell population. Genomic DNA was isolated from every sorted fraction and measured by UV absorbance on a Nanodrop 2000c. The TCR was taken from a man aged 25 to 40 in good health. Material for sequencing was naive CD8+ T cells sorted from blood. Interpreted using the paper, the cell subset or site label stands for: CD45RA+CCR7+.

The DNA reads as follows: TGTGCCAGCAGTTCACTGACAGGGACCTACAATGAGCAGTTCTTC. Its coded protein is CASSSLTGTYNEQFF. The V gene is TRBV27 and the J gene is TRBJ2-1; TRBD1 aligns with 7 central bases. Unmatched junction bases come to 5, with V trimmed by 4 bases and J by 2 bases. Reading the germline V gene (reference sequence) gives CDR1 MNHEY and CDR2 SMNVEV. Taken from cysteine to phenylalanine, the CDR3 has 15 residues. Just the 45-base CDR3 DNA is kept, in frame starting at base 1.